Listed here are 8 T cell receptor beta chains from one sample, sequenced in a study of blood T cell repertoires in COVID-19. Method: immunoSEQ multiplex PCR; TCRdb's copy keeps in-frame clones and lacks some. The sample has under 150,000 clones, under 85% seen once. The specimen was peripheral blood. These receptors were collected from a man aged 40-49 years with active or convalescent COVID-19.

J is TRBJ2-7 and V is TRBV3-1 (or the pseudogene TRBV3-2), with D unclear. V was trimmed by 2 bases and J by 4 bases, leaving 3 bases between them. This CDR3 is 11 amino acids long. The germline CDR1 and CDR2 sequences are LGHDT and YNNKEL (reference sequence). The CDR3 nucleotides read TGTGCCAGCAGCCAATCTTACGAGCAGTACTTC. Translating it yields CASSQSYEQYF.

This clone was detected only once. The gene calls are TRBV5-1 and TRBJ2-3, with a tentative D call TRBD2 (5 bases). V was pared by 3 bases and J by 4 bases, with 9 bases between. In germline, CDR1 is SGHRS, CDR2 YFSETQ. The CDR3 sequence is 13 residues long. This CDR3 is CASSSEGADTQYF. DNA for the CDR3: TGCGCCAGCAGCTCCGAGGGCGCAGATACGCAGTATTTT.

The J gene is TRBJ1-2, the V gene TRBV10-3, with 10 bases matching TRBD1. V was pared by 6 bases and J by 7 bases, with 5 bases of the junction left unmatched. This CDR3 comprises 13 residues. Germline values: CDR1 ENHRY, CDR2 SYGVKD. The CDR3 region has the DNA TGTGCCATCAGGGGGACAGGGGTGTTTGGCTACACCTTC. Its translation: CAIRGTGVFGYTF.

This chain joins TRBV30 and TRBJ2-7; D perhaps matches TRBD1 (5 bases). CDR1 GTSNPN and CDR2 SVGIG come from the germline V gene (reference sequence). V shed 1 base and J shed 2 bases, with 12 bases lying between them. The CDR3 loop spans 14 amino acids. This chain's CDR3 is CAWSGLGAPYEQYF. CDR3 DNA: TGTGCCTGGAGTGGGCTAGGGGCACCCTACGAGCAGTACTTC.

The DNA of the CDR3 is TGTGCCAGCAGCGTGGGACAGGCGGGGCAGTTCTTC. It yields the protein CASSVGQAGQFF. The J gene is TRBJ2-1, the V gene TRBV7-2, with 8 bases fitting TRBD1. The germline CDR1 and CDR2 sequences are SGHTA and FQGNSA. Trimming cost V 5 bases and J 12 bases; bases outside gene matches: 6. This CDR3 has 12 residues.

The V gene is TRBV6-5, the J gene TRBJ1-4, with D possibly TRBD1 on 6 matching bases. This CDR3 has 14 residues. Germline loops: CDR1 MNHEY, CDR2 SVGAGI. V dropped 4 bases and J dropped 5 bases, with 11 bases sitting between them. CDR3 loop: CASSFRGGNEKLFF. CDR3 DNA: TGTGCCAGCAGTTTTAGAGGGGGAAATGAAAAACTGTTTTTT.

The rearrangement links TRBV9 to TRBJ2-7; maybe TRBD2 (5 bases). CDR1 and CDR2 (germline): SGDLS, YYNGEE. The CDR3 has 15 residues. The V end was cut by 3 bases, the J end by 7 bases, with 20 bases between. For the CDR3, the DNA is TGTGCCAGCAGCGGGGTAGGGCCTCTCTCGGGGGAGCAGTACTTC. Its protein product is CASSGVGPLSGEQYF.

This chain connects TRBV7-3 to TRBJ2-2, with TRBD2 matching 7 bases. The germline V gene has CDR1 SGHTA and CDR2 FQGTGA. The CDR3 is made up of 13 amino acids. V shed 7 bases, J shed 4 bases, and the junction held 3 bases outside the gene matches. The CDR3 reads CASIPGGTGELFF. In nucleotides, the CDR3 is TGTGCCAGCATCCCGGGAGGCACCGGGGAGCTGTTTTTT.